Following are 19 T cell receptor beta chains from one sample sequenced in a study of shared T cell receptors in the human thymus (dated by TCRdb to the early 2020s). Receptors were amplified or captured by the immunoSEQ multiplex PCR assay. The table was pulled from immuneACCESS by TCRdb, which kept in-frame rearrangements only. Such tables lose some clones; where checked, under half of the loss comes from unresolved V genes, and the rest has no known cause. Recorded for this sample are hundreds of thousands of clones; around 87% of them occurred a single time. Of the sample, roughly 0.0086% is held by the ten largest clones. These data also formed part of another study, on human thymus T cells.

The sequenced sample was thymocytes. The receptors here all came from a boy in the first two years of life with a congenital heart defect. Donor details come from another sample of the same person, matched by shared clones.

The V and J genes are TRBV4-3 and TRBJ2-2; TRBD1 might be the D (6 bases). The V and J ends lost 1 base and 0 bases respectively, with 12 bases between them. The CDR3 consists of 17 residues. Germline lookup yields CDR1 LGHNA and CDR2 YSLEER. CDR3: CASSQVPDSANTGELFF. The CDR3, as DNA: TGCGCCAGCAGCCAAGTCCCGGACAGTGCGAACACCGGGGAGCTGTTTTTT.

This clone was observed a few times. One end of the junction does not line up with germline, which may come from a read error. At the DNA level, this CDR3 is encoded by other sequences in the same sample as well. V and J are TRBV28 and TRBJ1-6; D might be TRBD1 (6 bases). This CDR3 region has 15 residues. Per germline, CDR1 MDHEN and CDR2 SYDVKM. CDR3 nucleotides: TGTGCCAGCAGTCTCCTTGGGGGCGAAAATTCGCCCCTCCACTTT. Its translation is CASSLLGGENSPLHF.

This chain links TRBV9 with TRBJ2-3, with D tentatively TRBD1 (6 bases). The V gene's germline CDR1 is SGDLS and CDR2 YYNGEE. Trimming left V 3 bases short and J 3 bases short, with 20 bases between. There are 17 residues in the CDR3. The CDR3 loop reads CASSERAGTRHTDTQYF. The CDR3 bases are TGTGCCAGCAGCGAGAGGGCCGGGACAAGGCATACAGATACGCAGTATTTT. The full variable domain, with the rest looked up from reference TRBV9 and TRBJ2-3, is DSGVTQTPKHLITATGQRVTLRCSPRSGDLSVYWYQQSLDQGLQFLIQYYNGEERAKGNILERFSAQQFPDLHSELNLSSLELGDSALYFCASSERAGTRHTDTQYFGPGTRLTVL.

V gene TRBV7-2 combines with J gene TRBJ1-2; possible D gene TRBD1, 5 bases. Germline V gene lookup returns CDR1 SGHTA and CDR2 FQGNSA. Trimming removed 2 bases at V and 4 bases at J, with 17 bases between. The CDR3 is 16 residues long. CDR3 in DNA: TGTGCCAGCAGCTTACCCGTGACGGGCGGGGGCTATGGCTACACCTTC. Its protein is CASSLPVTGGGYGYTF.

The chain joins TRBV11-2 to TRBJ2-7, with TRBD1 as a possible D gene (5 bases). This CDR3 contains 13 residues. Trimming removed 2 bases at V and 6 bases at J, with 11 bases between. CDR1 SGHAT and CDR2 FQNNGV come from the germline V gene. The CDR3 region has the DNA TGTGCCAGCAGCTTATCCAGGGTGAGCGAGCAGTACTTC. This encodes CASSLSRVSEQYF.

The CDR3 here is CASSLQGYNTEAFF. In DNA form, the CDR3 reads TGTGCCAGCAGCTTACAGGGGTATAACACTGAAGCTTTCTTT. The J gene is TRBJ1-1, the V gene TRBV5-4; 7 bases are shared with TRBD1. This CDR3 comprises 14 residues. Germline lookup yields CDR1 SGHNT and CDR2 YYREEE (reference sequence). The J segment lost 2 bases and the V segment lost 2 bases, leaving 3 bases of the junction unmatched.

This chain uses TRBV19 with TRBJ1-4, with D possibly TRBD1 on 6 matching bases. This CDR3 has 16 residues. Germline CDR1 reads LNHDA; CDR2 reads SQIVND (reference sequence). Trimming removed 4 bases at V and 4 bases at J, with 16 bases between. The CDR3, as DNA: TGTGCCAGTAGTACGAAAGTGGACAGTTTTAATGAAAAACTGTTTTTT. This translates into CASSTKVDSFNEKLFF.

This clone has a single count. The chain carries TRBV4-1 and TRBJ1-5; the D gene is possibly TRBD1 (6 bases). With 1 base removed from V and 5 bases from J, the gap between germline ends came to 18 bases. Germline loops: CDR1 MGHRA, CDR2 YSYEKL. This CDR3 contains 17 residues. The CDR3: CASSQAQRGAGDQPQHF. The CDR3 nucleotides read TGCGCCAGCAGCCAAGCTCAACGAGGGGCAGGGGATCAGCCCCAGCATTTT.

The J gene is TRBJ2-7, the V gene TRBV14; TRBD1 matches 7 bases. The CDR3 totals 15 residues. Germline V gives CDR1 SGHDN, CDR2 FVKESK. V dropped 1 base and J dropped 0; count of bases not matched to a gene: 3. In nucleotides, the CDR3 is TGTGCCAGCAGCCAAGGCCGGGACAGCTCCTACGAGCAGTACTTC. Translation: CASSQGRDSSYEQYF.

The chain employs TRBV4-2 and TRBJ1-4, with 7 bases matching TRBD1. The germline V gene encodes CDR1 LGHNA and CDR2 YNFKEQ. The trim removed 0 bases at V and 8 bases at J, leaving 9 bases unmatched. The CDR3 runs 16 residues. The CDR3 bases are TGTGCCAGCAGCCAAGAGAATGCAGGGGGAGAAGAAAAACTGTTTTTT. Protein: CASSQENAGGEEKLFF.

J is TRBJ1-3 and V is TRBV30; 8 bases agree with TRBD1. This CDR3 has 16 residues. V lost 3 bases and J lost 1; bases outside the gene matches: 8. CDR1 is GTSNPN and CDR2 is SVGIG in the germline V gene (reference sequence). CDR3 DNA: TGTGCCTGGAGGACCCGGACAGGGAAGTCTGGAAACACCATATATTTT. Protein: CAWRTRTGKSGNTIYF. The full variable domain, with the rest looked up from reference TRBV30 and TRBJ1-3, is SQTIHQWPATLVQPVGSPLSLECTVEGTSNPNLYWYRQAAGRGLQLLFYSVGIGQISSEVPQNLSASRPQDRQFILSSKKLLLSDSGFYLCAWRTRTGKSGNTIYFGEGSWLTVV.

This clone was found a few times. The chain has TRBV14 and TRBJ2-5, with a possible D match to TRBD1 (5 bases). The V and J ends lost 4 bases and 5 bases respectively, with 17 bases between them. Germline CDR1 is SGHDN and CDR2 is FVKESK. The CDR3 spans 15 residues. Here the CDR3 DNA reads TGTGCCAGCAGCCTGCAGGGTGTATGTGCGGAGACCCAGTACTTC. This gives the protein CASSLQGVCAETQYF.

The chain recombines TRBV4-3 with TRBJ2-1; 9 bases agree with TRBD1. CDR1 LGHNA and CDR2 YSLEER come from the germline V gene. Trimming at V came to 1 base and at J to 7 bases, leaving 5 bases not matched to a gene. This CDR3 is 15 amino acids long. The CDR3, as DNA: TGCGCCAGCAGCCAAGGGACAGGGGAGATAAATGAGCAGTTCTTC. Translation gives CASSQGTGEINEQFF.

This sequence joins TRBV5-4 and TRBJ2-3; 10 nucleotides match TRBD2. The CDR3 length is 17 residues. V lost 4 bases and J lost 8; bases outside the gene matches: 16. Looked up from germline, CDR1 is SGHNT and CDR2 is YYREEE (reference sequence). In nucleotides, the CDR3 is TGTGCCAGCAGCGGGGGACTAGCGCGGAGGGGTTCAGTTACGCAGTATTTT. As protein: CASSGGLARRGSVTQYF.

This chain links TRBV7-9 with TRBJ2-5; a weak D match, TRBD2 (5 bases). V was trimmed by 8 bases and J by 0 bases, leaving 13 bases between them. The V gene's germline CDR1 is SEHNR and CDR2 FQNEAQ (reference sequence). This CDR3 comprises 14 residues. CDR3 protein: CASVATPYQETQYF. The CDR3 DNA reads TGTGCCAGCGTAGCGACACCGTACCAAGAGACCCAGTACTTC. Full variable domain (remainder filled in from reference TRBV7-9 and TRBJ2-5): DTGVSQNPRHKITKRGQNVTFRCDPISEHNRLYWYRQTLGQGPEFLTYFQNEAQLEKSRLLSDRFSAERPKGSFSTLEIQRTEQGDSAMYLCASVATPYQETQYFGPGTRLLVL.

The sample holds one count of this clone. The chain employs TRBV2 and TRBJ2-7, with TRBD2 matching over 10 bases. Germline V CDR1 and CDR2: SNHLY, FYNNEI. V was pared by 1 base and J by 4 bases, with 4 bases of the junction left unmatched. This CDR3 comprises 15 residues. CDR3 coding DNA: TGTGCCAGCAGTGAAGGTTCTAGCGGGAGTTACGAGCAGTACTTC. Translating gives CASSEGSSGSYEQYF.

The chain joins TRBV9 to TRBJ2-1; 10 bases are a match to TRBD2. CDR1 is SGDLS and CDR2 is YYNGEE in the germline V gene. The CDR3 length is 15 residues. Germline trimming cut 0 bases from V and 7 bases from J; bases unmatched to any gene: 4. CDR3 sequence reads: CASSVVAGGGNEQFF. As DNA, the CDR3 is TGTGCCAGCAGCGTAGTAGCGGGAGGTGGAAATGAGCAGTTCTTC.

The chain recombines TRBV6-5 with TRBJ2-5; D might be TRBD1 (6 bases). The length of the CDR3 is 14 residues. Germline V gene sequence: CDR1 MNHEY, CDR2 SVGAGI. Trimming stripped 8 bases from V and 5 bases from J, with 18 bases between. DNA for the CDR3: TGTGCCAGCCCGGACAGAGTCGCATCGGAGACCCAGTACTTC. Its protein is CASPDRVASETQYF.

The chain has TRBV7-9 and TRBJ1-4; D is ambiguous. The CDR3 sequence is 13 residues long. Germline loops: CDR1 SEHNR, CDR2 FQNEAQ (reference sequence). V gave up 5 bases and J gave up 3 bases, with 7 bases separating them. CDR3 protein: CASSPPSNEKLFF. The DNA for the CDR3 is TGTGCCAGCAGCCCCCCATCTAATGAAAAACTGTTTTTT.